The 26 T cell receptor beta chains given below trace back to one sample, sequenced in a study of blood T cell repertoires in COVID-19. Sequencing was performed with immunoSEQ multiplex PCR; in TCRdb, only in-frame clones are kept and a portion is missing. The sample lists 85,000 to 130,000 clones; 88% were seen once. The sample consisted of peripheral blood. The receptors were sampled from a woman in her fifties or sixties with acute or convalescent COVID-19.

This clone turned up a few times. The V gene is TRBV20-1, the J gene TRBJ2-1, with TRBD2 identical over 8 bases. The V segment lost 3 bases and the J segment 8 bases; nucleotides outside the gene matches: 9. Germline V CDR1 and CDR2: DFQATT, SNEGSKA (reference sequence). The CDR3 totals 14 residues. The CDR3 bases are TGCAGTGCTAGTGCGGCGGGAGGTGGCCATGAGCAGTTCTTC. It encodes CSASAAGGGHEQFF.

The rearrangement links TRBV27 to TRBJ1-5; D is unresolved. Trimming removed 2 bases from V and 2 bases from J, with 10 bases in between. The CDR3 totals 15 residues. CDR1 is MNHEY, CDR2 SMNVEV, per germline (reference sequence). Written as DNA, the CDR3 is TGTGCCAGCAGTTTAAAAGCTGCGGGCAATCAGCCCCAGCATTTT. It codes for CASSLKAAGNQPQHF.

This rearrangement joins TRBV11-1 to TRBJ2-5; D remains ambiguous. The CDR3 has 13 residues. CDR1 and CDR2 from the germline V gene are SGHAT and FQDESV (reference sequence). V was shortened by 5 bases and J by 3 bases, with 10 bases between the two germline ends. The CDR3 DNA reads as TGTGCCAGCAGCCGTTACAGAGAAGAGACCCAGTACTTC. This codes for CASSRYREETQYF.

The chain recombines TRBV6-5 with TRBJ2-7; 16 positions agree with TRBD2. In germline, CDR1 is MNHEY, CDR2 SVGAGI. With V trimmed by 4 bases and J by 9 bases, 3 bases remained unmatched. CDR3 length: 14 amino acids. CDR3 residues: CASSLGTSGRVQYF. The CDR3, as DNA: TGTGCCAGCAGTTTGGGGACTAGCGGGAGGGTGCAGTACTTC.

The rearrangement joins TRBV7-8 to TRBJ1-5, with a weak D call TRBD1 (5 bases). The CDR3 sequence is 15 residues long. V was trimmed by 1 base and J by 3 bases, leaving 10 bases between them. The germline V gene has CDR1 SGHVS and CDR2 FQNEAQ. CDR3 residues: CASSLVARVNQPQHF. Written as DNA, the CDR3 is TGTGCCAGCAGCTTAGTTGCCAGGGTCAATCAGCCCCAGCATTTT.

The J gene is TRBJ2-5, the V gene TRBV24-1; 9 positions match TRBD1. V was pared by 4 bases and J by 4 bases, with 3 bases of the junction left unmatched. The germline gives CDR1 KGHDR, CDR2 SFDVKD. This CDR3 is built from 14 residues. CDR3 residues: CATSDTGGGETQYF. In nucleotides, the CDR3 is TGTGCCACCAGTGACACAGGGGGCGGAGAGACCCAGTACTTC.

This clone was recorded only once. The rearrangement uses TRBV25-1 and TRBJ1-6; D is unclear. V lost 5 bases and J 0 bases, leaving 5 bases between the germline ends. This CDR3 is built from 14 residues. Germline assignment: CDR1 MGHDK and CDR2 SYGVNS. In DNA form, the CDR3 reads TGTGCCAGCAGTTTGAGCTCCTATAATTCACCCCTCCACTTT. It encodes CASSLSSYNSPLHF.

The V call is TRBV18, the J call TRBJ2-2; 7 bases agree with TRBD1. With V trimmed by 8 bases and J by 0 bases, 6 bases remained unmatched. The CDR3 is 15 residues long. Germline CDR1 reads KGHSH; CDR2 reads LQKENI. The CDR3 reads CASNKGTANTGELFF. In nucleotides, the CDR3 is TGTGCCAGCAACAAAGGGACAGCGAACACCGGGGAGCTGTTTTTT.

V is TRBV12-3 or TRBV12-4 and J is TRBJ2-1; possible D gene TRBD1, 6 bases. The CDR3 length is 13 residues. V dropped 6 bases and J dropped 6 bases, with 12 bases sitting between them. CDR3 loop: CASRGPDSNEQFF. DNA for the CDR3: TGTGCCAGCAGGGGCCCGGACAGCAATGAGCAGTTCTTC.

This clone was counted a single time. The chain carries TRBV5-4 and TRBJ2-3, with D tentatively TRBD2 (5 bases). Trimming took 0 bases from V and 9 from J, leaving 8 bases between them. This CDR3 spans 12 amino acids. Germline values: CDR1 SGHNT, CDR2 YYREEE (reference sequence). The CDR3 region has the DNA TGTGCCAGCAGCTTGGGGGAGAGCACGCAGTATTTT. The encoded protein is CASSLGESTQYF.

There are a few counts of this clone. The J gene is TRBJ1-2, the V gene TRBV7-8; tentative D call: TRBD1 (6 bases). Trimming left V 3 bases short and J 4 bases short, with 12 bases between. Per the germline V gene, CDR1 is SGHVS and CDR2 is FQNEAQ. The CDR3 has 14 amino acids. CDR3 DNA: TGTGCCAGCAGCTTGGACAGTGTAGTCTATGGCTACACCTTC. Its protein is CASSLDSVVYGYTF.

This clone was counted a single time. The rearrangement links TRBV4-2 to TRBJ1-1; 7 nucleotides line up with TRBD1. The trim removed 4 bases at V and 5 bases at J, leaving 7 bases unmatched. Germline CDR1 is LGHNA and CDR2 is YNFKEQ. The CDR3 runs to 14 residues. The CDR3 bases are TGTGCCAGCAGCCCCGAGACAGGGTGGACTGAAGCTTTCTTT. Translation: CASSPETGWTEAFF.

This clone occurred a few times. The V gene is TRBV11-3, the J gene TRBJ1-2; a possible D gene is TRBD1 (5 bases). Trimming took off 0 bases at V and 1 base at J, with 9 bases between the two ends. The germline gives CDR1 SGHNT, CDR2 YENEEA. The CDR3 is 15 residues long. The CDR3 reads CASSLDGGLNYGYTF. DNA for the CDR3: TGTGCCAGCAGCTTAGATGGGGGACTTAACTATGGCTACACCTTC.

The chain combines TRBV7-2 with TRBJ2-1, with D unclear. In germline, CDR1 is SGHTA, CDR2 FQGNSA. The CDR3 has 16 amino acids. V lost 5 bases, J lost 4 bases, and 18 bases lay in between. CDR3 region: CASSLTRRSGYNEQFF. CDR3 DNA sequence: TGTGCCAGCAGCCTCACCCGACGGTCGGGTTACAATGAGCAGTTCTTC.

V is TRBV27 and J is TRBJ2-1, with D possibly TRBD2 on 7 matching bases. Per the germline V gene, CDR1 is MNHEY and CDR2 is SMNVEV (reference sequence). The CDR3 length is 13 residues. Trimming took 6 bases from V and 4 from J, leaving 10 bases between them. CDR3 bases: TGTGCCAGCAGCGAGGGGGGGTACAATGAGCAGTTCTTC. Protein: CASSEGGYNEQFF.

The rearrangement uses TRBV11-2 and TRBJ2-1; no clear D gene. This CDR3 region has 14 residues. Germline loops: CDR1 SGHAT, CDR2 FQNNGV. V was trimmed by 1 base and J by 0 bases, leaving 4 bases between them. The CDR3: CASSLVASYNEQFF. The CDR3 nucleotides read TGTGCCAGCAGCTTAGTGGCCTCCTACAATGAGCAGTTCTTC.

CDR3 in DNA: TGTGCCAGCAGCTTCGGTCTAGCGGGCACAGATACGCAGTATTTT. This encodes CASSFGLAGTDTQYF. This chain links TRBV11-2 with TRBJ2-3; TRBD2 matches 7 bases. Germline loops: CDR1 SGHAT, CDR2 FQNNGV. This CDR3 region has 15 residues. Trimming cost V 3 bases and J 1 base; bases outside gene matches: 4.

The CDR3 sequence: CASSLSTQGVAGNTIYF. The CDR3 DNA reads TGCGCCAGCAGCTTGTCGACACAGGGAGTCGCGGGAAACACCATATATTTT. V and J are TRBV5-1 and TRBJ1-3, with D tentatively TRBD1 (6 bases). V was shortened by 1 base and J by 4 bases, with 18 bases between the two germline ends. The germline gives CDR1 SGHRS, CDR2 YFSETQ. The CDR3 sequence is 17 residues long.

This clone is a singleton in its sample. V and J are TRBV2 and TRBJ1-6; D not resolved. Germline CDR1 and CDR2: SNHLY and FYNNEI. CDR3 size: 13 residues. Trimming left V 1 base short and J 8 bases short, with 6 bases between. The CDR3 loop is CASSEETDSPLHF. The DNA of the CDR3 is TGTGCCAGCAGTGAAGAAACGGATTCACCCCTCCACTTT.

The rearrangement joins TRBV5-4 to TRBJ2-7; 8 bases are shared with TRBD1. Germline values: CDR1 SGHNT, CDR2 YYREEE (reference sequence). V gave up 4 bases and J gave up 6 bases; unmatched junction bases: 6. The CDR3 sequence is 13 residues long. Written as DNA, the CDR3 is TGTGCCAGCAGCATTGGACAGGGAGGCGAGCAGTACTTC. Translation gives CASSIGQGGEQYF.

The V call is TRBV11-2, the J call TRBJ2-1, with D unresolved. The CDR3 loop spans 12 amino acids. V was clipped by 5 bases and J by 7 bases, with 9 bases between them. CDR1 is SGHAT and CDR2 is FQNNGV in the germline V gene. CDR3: CASSPLSNEQFF. In nucleotides, the CDR3 is TGTGCCAGCAGCCCCTTATCGAATGAGCAGTTCTTC.

The J gene is TRBJ2-5, the V gene TRBV29-1; 12 nucleotides agree with TRBD2. This CDR3 contains 15 residues. CDR1 SQVTM and CDR2 ANQGSEA come from the germline V gene. The junction had 10 bases not matched to a gene; V was cut back by 6 bases and J by 5 bases. CDR3 region: CSVDASGRALETQYF. The CDR3 DNA follows: TGCAGCGTAGACGCTAGCGGGAGGGCCCTCGAGACCCAGTACTTC.

In its sample, this clone was seen once. The rearrangement joins TRBV23-1 to TRBJ1-5, with 10 bases fitting TRBD1. TRBV23-1 is marked as an open reading frame, function uncertain. The CDR3 consists of 16 residues. Germline trimming cut 3 bases from V and 11 bases from J; bases unmatched to any gene: 13. As DNA, the CDR3 is TGCGCCAGCAGTCACCCGGACAGGGGGGAAACAGGGTCCCAGCATTTT. Its protein product is CASSHPDRGETGSQHF.

CDR3 nucleotide sequence: TGTGCCAGCAGCCAGACAGGAGCCCAGTTCTTC. Its translation: CASSQTGAQFF. The V gene is TRBV14, the J gene TRBJ2-1; tentatively, D is TRBD1 (6 bases). Trimming stripped 3 bases from V and 13 bases from J, with 10 bases between. The germline V gene encodes CDR1 SGHDN and CDR2 FVKESK. The CDR3 has 11 amino acids.

This clone appeared a single time. The V call is TRBV20-1, the J call TRBJ2-1; TRBD2 matches 13 bases. The germline V gene has CDR1 DFQATT and CDR2 SNEGSKA (reference sequence). Trimming cost V 3 bases and J 3 bases; bases outside gene matches: 8. CDR3 length: 17 amino acids. CDR3 in amino acids: CSASNAGTSGIYNEQFF. For the CDR3, the DNA is TGCAGTGCTAGTAACGCGGGGACTAGCGGGATCTACAATGAGCAGTTCTTC.

V gene TRBV27 combines with J gene TRBJ1-1; D possibly corresponds to TRBD1 (6 bases). The CDR3 totals 14 residues. The V and J ends lost 6 bases and 7 bases respectively, with 18 bases between them. Germline V lookup: CDR1 MNHEY, CDR2 SMNVEV (reference sequence). This CDR3 reads CASRVNTGRGEAFF. DNA of the CDR3: TGTGCCAGCAGGGTAAACACAGGGAGGGGTGAAGCTTTCTTT.